Listed here are 15 T cell receptor beta chains from one sample, sequenced in a study of shared T cell receptors in the human thymus. Assay: immunoSEQ multiplex PCR; the TCRdb copy retains only in-frame clones and omits some. In the table there are hundreds of thousands of clones, around nine tenths of which are singletons. This same sample was also part of a study on human thymus T cells.

Sequenced input: thymocytes. All receptors derive from a boy younger than two with a congenital heart defect.

V gene TRBV28 combines with J gene TRBJ2-7; D may be TRBD1 (6 bases). From germline, CDR1 is MDHEN and CDR2 SYDVKM. The CDR3 length is 14 residues. V was trimmed by 5 bases and J by 1 base, leaving 12 bases between them. The CDR3 DNA reads TGTGCCAGCAGTCCCCAGACAGGTTCCTACGAGCAGTACTTC. Its translation is CASSPQTGSYEQYF.

The chain couples TRBV30 to TRBJ2-3; D remains ambiguous. V shed 3 bases and J shed 2 bases, with 6 bases lying between them. Germline CDR1 GTSNPN, CDR2 SVGIG (reference sequence). The CDR3 is 12 residues long. This chain's CDR3 is CAWRSFTDTQYF. For the CDR3, the DNA is TGTGCCTGGAGATCCTTCACAGATACGCAGTATTTT.

In nucleotides, the CDR3 is TGCGCCAGCAGCCCGAGGCTAGCGGGAGGGCCCTACAATGAGCAGTTCTTC. It translates to CASSPRLAGGPYNEQFF. The rearrangement uses TRBV10-2 and TRBJ2-1; TRBD2 aligns across 12 bases. Germline-derived CDR1 and CDR2 are WSHSY and SAAADI. This CDR3 region has 17 residues. V lost 6 bases and J lost 2; bases outside the gene matches: 8.

The J gene is TRBJ2-1, the V gene TRBV4-3; 7 bases map to TRBD2. This CDR3 region has 16 residues. From germline, CDR1 is LGHNA and CDR2 YSLEER. J gave up 4 bases and V 4 bases, and 10 bases lay outside the gene matches. The CDR3 loop reads CASSPAGGSNYNEQFF. DNA of the CDR3: TGCGCCAGCAGCCCGGCGGGCGGGAGTAATTACAATGAGCAGTTCTTC.

This rearrangement joins TRBV6-5 to TRBJ1-5; tentative D call: TRBD1 (6 bases). Trimming removed 7 bases at V and 2 bases at J, with 12 bases between. Per germline, CDR1 MNHEY and CDR2 SVGAGI. This CDR3 comprises 14 residues. The CDR3 DNA is TGTGCCAGCACCCTCCGACAGGGCAATCAGCCCCAGCATTTT. This translates into CASTLRQGNQPQHF.

This sequence joins TRBV6-1 and TRBJ2-1; a possible D gene is TRBD1 (5 bases). CDR3 length: 14 residues. Germline values: CDR1 MNHNS, CDR2 SASEGT. Trimming stripped 1 base from V and 3 bases from J, with 7 bases between. The CDR3 DNA is TGTGCCAGCAGTGAAGGGGGCCTCTACAATGAGCAGTTCTTC. It is translated as CASSEGGLYNEQFF.

J is TRBJ2-7 and V is TRBV4-2; TRBD2 matches at 9 bases. CDR1 is LGHNA and CDR2 is YNFKEQ in the germline V gene. The junction had 7 bases not matched to a gene; V was cut back by 1 base and J by 3 bases. This CDR3 is built from 16 residues. The CDR3 coding sequence is TGTGCCAGCAGCCAAGTTGTCCTAGCGGGATTCTACGAGCAGTACTTC. Translating gives CASSQVVLAGFYEQYF.

The chain links TRBV27 to TRBJ1-4; D gene uncertain. CDR3 length equals 14 residues. Trimming took off 5 bases at V and 3 bases at J, with 10 bases between the two ends. Germline CDR1 reads MNHEY; CDR2 reads SMNVEV (reference sequence). The CDR3 DNA is TGTGCCAGCAGTGCTCGGGGATCTAATGAAAAACTGTTTTTT. Encoded protein: CASSARGSNEKLFF. The entire variable domain, with the rest obtained from reference TRBV27 and TRBJ1-4, is as follows: EAQVTQNPRYLITVTGKKLTVTCSQNMNHEYMSWYRQDPGLGLRQIYYSMNVEVTDKGDVPEGYKVSRKEKRNFPLILESPSPNQTSLYFCASSARGSNEKLFFGSGTQLSVL.

The chain has TRBV12-1 and TRBJ2-6; the table gives TRBD2 as D, unverified against the DNA. TRBV12-1 is assigned pseudogene status. The length of the CDR3 is 17 residues. CDR3 nucleotide sequence: TGTGCCAGCACCGTTAGCGGGCACCTCTCTGGGGCCAACGTCCTGACTTTC. Translating it yields CASTVSGHLSGANVLTF.

This clone was observed a single time. The chain couples TRBV28 to TRBJ2-1, with 7 bases aligning to TRBD2. The CDR3 contains 17 residues. The ends lost 7 bases at V and 2 bases at J; junction bases unmatched: 14. The V gene's germline CDR1 is MDHEN and CDR2 SYDVKM. In nucleotides, the CDR3 is TGTGCCAGCATTCCCATACCCACAGCGGGACCCTACAATGAGCAGTTCTTC. Protein: CASIPIPTAGPYNEQFF.

The chain uses TRBV19 and TRBJ2-7; the D gene is possibly TRBD1 (6 bases). The germline V and J ends were trimmed by 6 bases and 0 bases, with 12 bases remaining between them. The germline V gene encodes CDR1 LNHDA and CDR2 SQIVND (reference sequence). The length of the CDR3 is 14 residues. For the CDR3, the DNA is TGTGCCAGTAGCCCGGACAGACTCTCCTACGAGCAGTACTTC. This sequence encodes CASSPDRLSYEQYF.

This clone showed up just once. CDR3 coding DNA: TGTGCCAGCAGCTTGAGGGACAGGTTGGCAGGGAACACCATATATTTT. This codes for CASSLRDRLAGNTIYF. J is TRBJ1-3 and V is TRBV5-6, with TRBD1 identical over 8 bases. With 1 base clipped from V and 7 bases from J, the junction kept 10 bases outside the gene matches. CDR3 size: 16 residues. Per the germline V gene, CDR1 is SGHDT and CDR2 is YYEEEE.

This chain uses TRBV7-9 with TRBJ2-5, with TRBD2 identical over 8 bases. CDR1 is SEHNR and CDR2 is FQNEAQ in the germline V gene (reference sequence). This CDR3 region has 15 residues. With 5 bases clipped from V and 1 base from J, the junction kept 6 bases outside the gene matches. The CDR3 nucleotides are TGTGCCAGCAGCCTCAGCGGGGGACCCCAAGAGACCCAGTACTTC. As protein: CASSLSGGPQETQYF.

This rearrangement joins TRBV25-1 to TRBJ2-1, with no clear D. This CDR3 has 14 amino acids. With 2 bases removed from V and 2 bases from J, the gap between germline ends came to 7 bases. Germline assignment: CDR1 MGHDK and CDR2 SYGVNS. CDR3 DNA: TGTGCCAGCAGTGAAATCGTAGCCTACAATGAGCAGTTCTTC. This sequence encodes CASSEIVAYNEQFF.

V usage is TRBV27 and J usage is TRBJ2-7; 10 positions match TRBD1. With 4 bases clipped from V and 5 bases from J, the junction kept 8 bases outside the gene matches. Germline CDR1 is MNHEY and CDR2 is SMNVEV (reference sequence). CDR3 size: 15 residues. This CDR3 reads CASSSRQGARNEQYF. The CDR3 DNA reads as TGTGCCAGCAGTTCACGACAGGGGGCGAGGAACGAGCAGTACTTC.